This TCR beta chain was recovered during a study of T-cell memory formation after mild COVID-19. 5'RACE, which relied on constant-segment primers, yielded TCR alpha and TCR beta cDNA libraries carrying sample barcodes and UMIs. Via MiXCR, TCRdb re-called the 5' RACE reads, giving one row per CDR3 protein. This table holds 260,000 or so distinct CDR3 sequences, around 15% found once. Study results and caveats: Whether day 37 second-wave clones are SARS-CoV-2-specific was not confirmed. Later expanders leaned toward CD4+, whereas clones contracting from day 15 to 85 were balanced CD4/CD8. Clones which contracted sat mainly in CM and EM if CD4+, and in EMRA if CD8+.

This clonotype was observed a few times. The antigen is unknown. V was cut by 4 bases and J by 4 bases, with 16 bases left in between. Germline CDR1 and CDR2: LGHDT and YNNKEL (reference sequence). This CDR3 contains 15 residues. Sequencing was carried out using PBMCs or a T cell subset sorted from them (not recorded which). The chain uses TRBV3-1 and TRBJ1-2; tentative D call: TRBD1 (6 bases). This TCR came from a man aged 18 to 29 who had mild COVID-19 (a few samples of this study predate the infection). Cell type and time point are not known. CDR3 DNA: TGTGCCAGCAGCCTTGGGACGGGGACAACCTATGGCTACACCTTC. It encodes CASSLGTGTTYGYTF.